This T cell receptor beta chain was captured by sequencing in a study of blood T cell repertoires in COVID-19. The V gene lost 3 bases and the J gene lost 1 base, with 9 bases spanning the gap. Germline assignment: CDR1 LNHDA and CDR2 SQIVND (reference sequence). This CDR3 is 14 amino acids long. In the original workflow: Nucleated cell counts were estimated from reference gene primer amplification. Here immunoSEQ multiplex PCR was the method, and the copy in TCRdb shows in-frame clones only, minus some. The V and J calls and the clone size are those of that table, but D and trimming were determined from the DNA. The repertoire holds some 120,000 clones, with almost 70% as singletons.

The sequenced sample was peripheral blood. The J gene is TRBJ1-1, the V gene TRBV19; D remains ambiguous. This TCR derives from a woman in her 70s with acute or convalescent COVID-19. The DNA of the CDR3 is TGTGCCAGTAGTATTGGGCTGAAGAACACTGAAGCTTTCTTT. Translated: CASSIGLKNTEAFF.